The source of this T cell receptor beta chain is a study of cytomegalovirus exposure and HLA in healthy donors. Study results and limitations: A missense DCLRE1C variant was associated with V- and J-gene trimming of TCR beta chains in a later analysis, and an independent cohort replicated the association. Later findings reportedly placed an Asian-associated ancestry cluster below the roughly 700-donor mean for N-insertions.

The CDR3 totals 13 residues. V was shortened by 6 bases and J by 6 bases, with 14 bases between the two germline ends. CDR1 is MDHEN, CDR2 SYDVKM, per germline. The PCR made use of 60 Vbeta and 13 Jbeta primers. TCRdb's table, derived via immunoSEQ multiplex PCR, lists solely in-frame clones and lacks some. The top ten hold 6% to 6.5% of the sample, which has 85,000 to 95,000 clones, 60% to 70% seen once. Turning to this clone: Its cognate antigen is unknown.

The sequence came from a woman in her 30s in good health and CMV-seronegative. Sequencing was carried out using PBMCs. The chain links TRBV28 to TRBJ1-1, with a tentative D call TRBD1 (6 bases). As DNA, the CDR3 is TGTGCCAGCAGCGACAGGAGCTGGCCTGAAGCTTTCTTT. It yields the protein CASSDRSWPEAFF. The full variable domain, rest sourced from reference TRBV28 and TRBJ1-1, is DVKVTQSSRYLVKRTGEKVFLECVQDMDHENMFWYRQDPGLGLRLIYFSYDVKMKEKGDIPEGYSVSREKKERFSLILESASTNQTSMYLCASSDRSWPEAFFGQGTRLTVV.